This TCR beta chain came from a study of blood T cell repertoires in COVID-19. Study summary: Sources were T cells, B-cell-depleted T cells, or PBMCs; the material itself was cDNA or gDNA.

The protocol was immunoSEQ multiplex PCR, while the TCRdb copy is restricted to in-frame clones and leaves out a portion. The sample contains more than 60,000 clones, under 85% of which appear only once. V trimming: 6 bases; J trimming: 5 bases; junction bases outside the gene matches: 12. The CDR3 is 16 amino acids. Per the germline V gene, CDR1 is SGHTA and CDR2 is FQGNSA. Material for sequencing was peripheral blood. This clonotype originated in a man in his fifties with COVID-19, enrolled during active disease. The chain has TRBV7-2 and TRBJ2-3; 9 bases are shared with TRBD1. The CDR3 DNA follows: TGTGCCAGCAGTTCTAAACGGACAGGGGTTAGAGATACGCAGTATTTT. It specifies CASSSKRTGVRDTQYF. The full variable domain, in which reference TRBV7-2 and TRBJ2-3 provide the parts outside the CDR3, is GAGVSQSPSNKVTEKGKDVELRCDPISGHTALYWYRQSLGQGLEFLIYFQGNSAPDKSGLPSDRFSAERTGGSVSTLTIQRTQQEDSAVYLCASSSKRTGVRDTQYFGPGTRLTVL.